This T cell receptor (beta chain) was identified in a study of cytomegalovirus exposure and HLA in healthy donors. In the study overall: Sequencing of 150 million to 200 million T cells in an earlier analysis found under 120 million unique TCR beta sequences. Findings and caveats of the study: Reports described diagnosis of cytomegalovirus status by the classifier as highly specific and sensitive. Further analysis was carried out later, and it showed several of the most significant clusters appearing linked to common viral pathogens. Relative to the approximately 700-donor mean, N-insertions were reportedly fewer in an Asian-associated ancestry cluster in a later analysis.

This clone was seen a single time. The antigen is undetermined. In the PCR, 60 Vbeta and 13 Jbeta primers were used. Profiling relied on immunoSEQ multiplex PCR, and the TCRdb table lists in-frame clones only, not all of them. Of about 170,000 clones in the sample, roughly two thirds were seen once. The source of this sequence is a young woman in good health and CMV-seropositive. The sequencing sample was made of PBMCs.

CDR3 DNA: TGCGCCAGCAGCCCCACTAGGTGGGATGGAGCTTTCTTT. Translating gives CASSPTRWDGAFF. The chain has TRBV4-1 and TRBJ1-1, with no clear D. The CDR3 has 13 residues. V lost 4 bases, J lost 10 bases, and 16 bases lay in between. CDR1 is MGHRA, CDR2 YSYEKL, per germline.